The present T cell receptor (beta chain) was sequenced within a study of blood T cells in healthy people across ages. Study results and limitations: With age, beta diversity per million T cells declined roughly linearly, significantly by approximately 40.

CDR3 length: 16 residues. Germline CDR1 and CDR2: SGHRS and YFSETQ. The V and J ends lost 0 bases and 9 bases, in that order; junction bases with no gene match: 12. This clonotype was observed a few times. Its antigen is undetermined. Total RNA was isolated from each sample in quantities of at least 5.5 micrograms. The second PCR ran about 6 to 11 cycles with a sample-barcoded 5' primer and J-beta primers. A single record per CDR3 protein comes from TCRdb applying MiXCR to the 5' RACE reads. Of some 1.4 million distinct CDR3 sequences listed, around 42% were seen once; the top ten hold around 8%. This TCR derives from a woman aged 18-29 years in good health. The chain couples TRBV5-1 to TRBJ2-1, with 7 bases lining up with TRBD2. The sequencing sample was made of blood. The CDR3: CASSLAWAGERGEQFF. The DNA for the CDR3 is TGCGCCAGCAGCTTGGCCTGGGCGGGGGAACGGGGTGAGCAGTTCTTC.